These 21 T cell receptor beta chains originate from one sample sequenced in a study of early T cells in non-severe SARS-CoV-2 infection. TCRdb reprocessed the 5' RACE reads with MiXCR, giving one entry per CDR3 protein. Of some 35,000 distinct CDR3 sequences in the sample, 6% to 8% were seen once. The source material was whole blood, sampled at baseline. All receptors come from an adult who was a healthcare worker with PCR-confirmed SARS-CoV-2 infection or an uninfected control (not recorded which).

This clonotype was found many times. The CDR3 spells CAWSGGENTEAFF. The DNA of the CDR3 is TGTGCCTGGAGCGGTGGAGAGAACACTGAAGCTTTCTTT. V is TRBV30 and J is TRBJ1-1; D not resolved. The CDR3 is 13 residues long. Trimming cost V 3 bases and J 1 base, with 9 bases left between them. Per the germline V gene, CDR1 is GTSNPN and CDR2 is SVGIG (reference sequence). The variable domain in full, completed from reference TRBV30 and TRBJ1-1, reads SQTIHQWPATLVQPVGSPLSLECTVEGTSNPNLYWYRQAAGRGLQLLFYSVGIGQISSEVPQNLSASRPQDRQFILSSKKLLLSDSGFYLCAWSGGENTEAFFGQGTRLTVV.

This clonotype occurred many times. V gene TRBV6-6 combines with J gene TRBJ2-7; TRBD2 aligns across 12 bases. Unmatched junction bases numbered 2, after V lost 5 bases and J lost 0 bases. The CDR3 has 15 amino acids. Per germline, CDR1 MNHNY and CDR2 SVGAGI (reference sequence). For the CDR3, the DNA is TGTGCCAGCAGTGGACTAGCGGGGAGCTCCTACGAGCAGTACTTC. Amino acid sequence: CASSGLAGSSYEQYF.

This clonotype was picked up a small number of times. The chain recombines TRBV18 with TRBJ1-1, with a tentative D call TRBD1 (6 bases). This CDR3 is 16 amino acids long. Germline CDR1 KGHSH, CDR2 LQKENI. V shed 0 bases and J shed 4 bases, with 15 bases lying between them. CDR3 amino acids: CASSPPRGSRTTEAFF. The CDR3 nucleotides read TGTGCCAGCTCACCACCGAGGGGGTCCCGAACCACTGAAGCTTTCTTT.

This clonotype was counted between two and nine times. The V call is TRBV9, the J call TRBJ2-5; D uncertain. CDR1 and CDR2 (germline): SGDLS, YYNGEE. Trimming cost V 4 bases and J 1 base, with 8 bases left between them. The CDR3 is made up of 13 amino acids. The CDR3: CASSSHIQETQYF. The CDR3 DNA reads TGTGCCAGCAGCTCCCATATCCAAGAGACCCAGTACTTC. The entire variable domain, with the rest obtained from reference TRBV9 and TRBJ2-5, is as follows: DSGVTQTPKHLITATGQRVTLRCSPRSGDLSVYWYQQSLDQGLQFLIQYYNGEERAKGNILERFSAQQFPDLHSELNLSSLELGDSALYFCASSSHIQETQYFGPGTRLLVL.

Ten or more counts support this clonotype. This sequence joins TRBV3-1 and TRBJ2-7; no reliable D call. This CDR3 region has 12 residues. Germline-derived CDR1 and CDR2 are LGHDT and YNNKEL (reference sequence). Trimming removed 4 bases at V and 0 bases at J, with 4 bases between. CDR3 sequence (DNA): TGTGCCAGCAGCCGGAGCTCCTACGAGCAGTACTTC. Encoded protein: CASSRSSYEQYF.

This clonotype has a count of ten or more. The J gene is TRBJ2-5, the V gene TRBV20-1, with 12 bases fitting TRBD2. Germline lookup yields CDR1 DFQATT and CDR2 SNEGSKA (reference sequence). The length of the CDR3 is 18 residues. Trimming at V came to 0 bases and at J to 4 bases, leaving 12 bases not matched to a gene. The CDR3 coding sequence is TGCAGTGCTAGAGACTTCCGACTAGCGGGAGAGGGAAGAGAGACCCAGTACTTC. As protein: CSARDFRLAGEGRETQYF.

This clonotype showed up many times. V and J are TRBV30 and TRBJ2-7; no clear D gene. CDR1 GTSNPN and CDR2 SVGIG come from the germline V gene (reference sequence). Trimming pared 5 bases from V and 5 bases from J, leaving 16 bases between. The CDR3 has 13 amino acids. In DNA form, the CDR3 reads TGTGCCTGGCAGCCAGGCCGTAACCACGAGCAGTACTTC. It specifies CAWQPGRNHEQYF.

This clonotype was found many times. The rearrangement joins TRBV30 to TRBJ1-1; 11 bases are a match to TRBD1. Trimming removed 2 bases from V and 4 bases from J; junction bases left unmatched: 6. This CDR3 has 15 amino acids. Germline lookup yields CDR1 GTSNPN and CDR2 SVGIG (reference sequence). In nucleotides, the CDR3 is TGTGCCTGGAGTCCCGGGACAGGGGGTATCACTGAAGCTTTCTTT. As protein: CAWSPGTGGITEAFF.

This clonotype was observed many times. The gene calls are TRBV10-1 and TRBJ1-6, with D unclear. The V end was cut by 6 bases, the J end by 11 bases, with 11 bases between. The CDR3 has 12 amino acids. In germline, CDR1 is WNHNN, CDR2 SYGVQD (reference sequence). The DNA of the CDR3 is TGCGCCAGCAGCCCGGGCAGTGCACCCCTCCACTTT. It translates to CASSPGSAPLHF.

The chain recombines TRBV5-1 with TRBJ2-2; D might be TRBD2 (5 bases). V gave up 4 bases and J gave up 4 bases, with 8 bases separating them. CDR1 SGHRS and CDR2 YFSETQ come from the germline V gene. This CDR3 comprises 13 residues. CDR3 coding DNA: TGCGCCAGCAGCACCCGGGGCACCGGGGAGCTGTTTTTT. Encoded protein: CASSTRGTGELFF.

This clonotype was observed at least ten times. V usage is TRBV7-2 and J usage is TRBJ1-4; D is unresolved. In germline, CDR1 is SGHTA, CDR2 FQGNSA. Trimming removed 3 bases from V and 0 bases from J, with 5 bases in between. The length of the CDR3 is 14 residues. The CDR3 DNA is TGTGCCAGCAGCTTTTGGTCAACTAATGAAAAACTGTTTTTT. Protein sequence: CASSFWSTNEKLFF.

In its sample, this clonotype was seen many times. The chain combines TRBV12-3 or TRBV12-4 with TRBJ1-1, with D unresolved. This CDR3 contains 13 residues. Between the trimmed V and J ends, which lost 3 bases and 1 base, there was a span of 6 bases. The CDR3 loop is CASSLAGNTEAFF. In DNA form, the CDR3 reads TGTGCCAGCAGTTTGGCAGGGAACACTGAAGCTTTCTTT.

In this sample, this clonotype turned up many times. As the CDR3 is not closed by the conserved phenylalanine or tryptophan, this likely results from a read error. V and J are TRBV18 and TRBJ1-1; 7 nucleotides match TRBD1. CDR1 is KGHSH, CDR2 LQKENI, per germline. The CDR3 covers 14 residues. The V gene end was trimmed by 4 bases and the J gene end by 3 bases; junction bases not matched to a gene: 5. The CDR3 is CASSQRRGDTEAFL. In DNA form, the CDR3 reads TGTGCCAGCTCACAACGCAGGGGGGACACTGAAGCTTTCCTT.

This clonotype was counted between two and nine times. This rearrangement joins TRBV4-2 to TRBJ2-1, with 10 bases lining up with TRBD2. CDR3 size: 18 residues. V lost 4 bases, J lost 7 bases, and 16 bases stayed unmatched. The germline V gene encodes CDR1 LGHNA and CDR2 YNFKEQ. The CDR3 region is CASSRLKGTSESRNEQFF. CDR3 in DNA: TGTGCCAGCAGCCGACTAAAAGGGACTAGCGAAAGTCGGAATGAGCAGTTCTTC.

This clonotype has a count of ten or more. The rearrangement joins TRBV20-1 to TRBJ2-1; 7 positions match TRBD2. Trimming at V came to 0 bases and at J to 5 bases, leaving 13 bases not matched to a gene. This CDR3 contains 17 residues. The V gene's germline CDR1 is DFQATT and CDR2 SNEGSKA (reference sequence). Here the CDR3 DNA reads TGCAGTGCTAGAGAGTATGGGCAGGGACTACCAAACAATGAGCAGTTCTTC. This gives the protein CSAREYGQGLPNNEQFF.

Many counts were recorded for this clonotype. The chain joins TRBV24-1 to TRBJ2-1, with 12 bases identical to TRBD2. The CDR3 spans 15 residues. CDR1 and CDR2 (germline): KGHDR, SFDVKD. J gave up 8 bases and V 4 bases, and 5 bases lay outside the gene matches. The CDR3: CATSDTSGRLYEQFF. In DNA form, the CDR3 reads TGTGCCACCAGTGACACTAGCGGGAGGCTCTATGAGCAGTTCTTC.

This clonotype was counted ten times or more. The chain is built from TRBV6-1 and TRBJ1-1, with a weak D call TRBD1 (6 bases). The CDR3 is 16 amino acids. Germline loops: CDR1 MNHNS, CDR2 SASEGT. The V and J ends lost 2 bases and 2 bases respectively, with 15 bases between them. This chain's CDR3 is CASSERRKGGNTEAFF. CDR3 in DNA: TGTGCCAGCAGTGAAAGGCGGAAAGGGGGAAACACTGAAGCTTTCTTT.

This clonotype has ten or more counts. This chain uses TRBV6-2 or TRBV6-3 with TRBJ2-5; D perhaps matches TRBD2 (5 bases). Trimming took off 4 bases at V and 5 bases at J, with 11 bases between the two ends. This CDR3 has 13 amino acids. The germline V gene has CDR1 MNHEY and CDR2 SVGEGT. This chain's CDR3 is CASSFGIGETQYF. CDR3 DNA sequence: TGTGCCAGCAGTTTCGGGATAGGGGAGACCCAGTACTTC.

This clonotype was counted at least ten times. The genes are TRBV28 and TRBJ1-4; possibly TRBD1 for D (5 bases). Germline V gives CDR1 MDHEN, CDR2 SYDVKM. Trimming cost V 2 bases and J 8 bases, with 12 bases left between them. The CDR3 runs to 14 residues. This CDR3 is CASSLGGVREKLFF. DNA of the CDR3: TGTGCCAGCAGTTTAGGAGGGGTTCGGGAAAAACTGTTTTTT.

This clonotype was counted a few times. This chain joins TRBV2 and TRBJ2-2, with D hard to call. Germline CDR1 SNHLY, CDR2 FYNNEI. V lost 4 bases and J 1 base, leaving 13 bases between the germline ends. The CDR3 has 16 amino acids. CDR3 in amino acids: CASSAGVSRNTGELFF. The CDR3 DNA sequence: TGTGCCAGCAGTGCAGGCGTCAGCCGGAACACCGGGGAGCTGTTTTTT.

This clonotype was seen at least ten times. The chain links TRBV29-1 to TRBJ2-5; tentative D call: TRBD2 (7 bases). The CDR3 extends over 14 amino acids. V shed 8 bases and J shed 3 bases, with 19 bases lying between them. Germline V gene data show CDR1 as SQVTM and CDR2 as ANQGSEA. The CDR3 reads CSSSSGGKKETQYF. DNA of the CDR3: TGCAGCTCTTCCTCGGGGGGCAAAAAAGAGACCCAGTACTTC.